Given below is one T cell receptor beta chain in context. Mismatch with germline at one junction end may stem from a read error. This CDR3 contains 15 residues. CDR1 SEHNR and CDR2 FQNEAQ come from the germline V gene (reference sequence). The sample belongs to a study of blood T cells in healthy people across ages. With a J-beta primer mix and a sample-barcoded 5' primer, a second PCR ran 7 to 11 cycles. Each CDR3 protein is one row after TCRdb ran MiXCR on the 5' RACE reads. This repertoire shows 750,000 to 950,000 distinct CDR3 sequences, about 27% found once; its top ten account for around 9.6%. The same sample was also studied in work on T cells of mothers and their children.

The J gene is TRBJ1-4, the V gene TRBV7-9; D is unclear. The specimen was blood. This clonotype was obtained from a woman aged 40 to 50 in good health. The CDR3 reads CASSISAGSNEQLFF. CDR3 DNA sequence: TGTGCCAGCAGCATATCTGCAGGAAGTAATGAACAACTGTTTTTT.